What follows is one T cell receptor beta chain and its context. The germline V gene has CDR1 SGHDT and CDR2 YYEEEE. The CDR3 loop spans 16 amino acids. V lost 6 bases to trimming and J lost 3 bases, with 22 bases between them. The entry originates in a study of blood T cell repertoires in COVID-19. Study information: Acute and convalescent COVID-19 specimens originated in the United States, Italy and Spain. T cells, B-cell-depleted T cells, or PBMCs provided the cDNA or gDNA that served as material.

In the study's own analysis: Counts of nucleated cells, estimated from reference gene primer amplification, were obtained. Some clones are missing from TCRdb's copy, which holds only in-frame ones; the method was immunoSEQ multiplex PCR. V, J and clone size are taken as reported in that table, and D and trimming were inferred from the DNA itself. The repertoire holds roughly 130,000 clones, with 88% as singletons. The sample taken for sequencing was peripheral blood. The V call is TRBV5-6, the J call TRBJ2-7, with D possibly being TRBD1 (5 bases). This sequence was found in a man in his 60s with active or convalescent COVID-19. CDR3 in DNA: TGTGCCAGCACCTACCTATCCGGCCAGGGCCTCTACGAGCAGTACTTC. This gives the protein CASTYLSGQGLYEQYF.